This TCR beta chain was obtained from a study of shared clonotypes between healthy human individuals. The method was immunoSEQ multiplex PCR; TCRdb's version includes in-frame clones alone and lacks a portion of them. The table records about 2.3 million clones, roughly 92% of them present only once. CDR1 is SGHVS and CDR2 is FQNEAQ in the germline V gene. V was shortened by 1 base and J by 6 bases, with 10 bases between the two germline ends. The CDR3 totals 15 residues. This clonotype was obtained from a young man in good health. Some clones in this sample may be carry-over from other donors' samples. Sequencing input: naive CD4+ T cells from PBMCs. Subset: CD45RA+ positively selected. This sequence joins TRBV7-8 and TRBJ1-6, with a weak D call TRBD1 (5 bases). CDR3 in DNA: TGTGCCAGCAGCTTAGGGACAAGACTTAATTCACCCCTCCACTTT. Its translation is CASSLGTRLNSPLHF.